This T cell receptor (beta chain) comes out of a study of CD4 T cells in relation to SARS-CoV-2 and coronaviruses. Libraries were prepared by immunoSEQ multiplex PCR; TCRdb keeps only in-frame clonotypes and omits some of them. The sample has about 22,000 clones; around 72% are singletons. Before the COVID-19 pandemic, during about 2011-2019, CD4+ T cells were taken from unexposed donors. Isolation of CD4+ T cells took place after around 11 days in culture. Regarding this clone: Antigen specificity is unknown.

The CDR3 length is 12 residues. The V gene end was trimmed by 4 bases and the J gene end by 3 bases; junction bases not matched to a gene: 3. The germline CDR1 and CDR2 sequences are SQVTM and ANQGSEA. Sequenced sample: CD4+ T cells from PBMCs, cultured in vitro. The chain is built from TRBV29-1 and TRBJ2-7, with 7 bases that match TRBD1. This receptor was identified in a human donor in good health. CDR3 loop: CSVVGQRYEQYF. The DNA for the CDR3 is TGCAGCGTTGTGGGACAGCGCTACGAGCAGTACTTC.